The 24 T cell receptor beta chains presented below share a single source sample, sequenced in a study of T-cell reconstitution after alpha-beta-depleted transplantation in children. Preparation of the TCRbeta library involved a method that used unique molecular identifiers. TCRdb itself ran the PCR reads through MiXCR, one entry per CDR3 protein. Among nearly 400,000 distinct CDR3 sequences, roughly 20% were seen once, and the ten largest hold 3.8%. The source was PBMCs from the stem cell graft donor, collected from the stem cell graft. The source of these receptors is a human donor who donated a stem cell graft to a child with acute myeloid leukemia.

This clonotype was seen a few times. The CDR3 bases are TGTGCCAGCAGTTTAGCGCGAAAGGGACGTGAGCAGTTCTTC. This gives the protein CASSLARKGREQFF. This chain links TRBV12-3 or TRBV12-4 with TRBJ2-1; D is tentatively TRBD1 or TRBD2 (5 bases each). Between the trimmed V and J ends, which lost 0 bases and 9 bases, there was a span of 12 bases. The CDR3 totals 14 residues.

This clonotype was counted between two and nine times. The rearrangement uses TRBV20-1 and TRBJ2-3; possibly TRBD2 for D (5 bases). Germline CDR1 reads DFQATT; CDR2 reads SNEGSKA (reference sequence). The length of the CDR3 is 16 residues. V was cut by 3 bases and J by 6 bases, with 22 bases left in between. Here the CDR3 reads CSARTPGSPYLDTQYF. Written as DNA, the CDR3 is TGCAGTGCTAGGACCCCGGGAAGTCCTTATTTGGATACGCAGTATTTT.

Ten or more counts support this clonotype. This sequence joins TRBV20-1 and TRBJ2-2; 8 nucleotides align to TRBD2. Germline values: CDR1 DFQATT, CDR2 SNEGSKA (reference sequence). The CDR3 is 15 amino acids. J gave up 3 bases and V 4 bases, and 7 bases lay outside the gene matches. This CDR3 is CSAKPSGSYTGELFF. CDR3 bases: TGCAGTGCTAAGCCGAGCGGGAGTTACACCGGGGAGCTGTTTTTT.

In its sample, this clonotype was seen once. CDR3 in DNA: TGTGCCAGCAGCCCCTCCATACTAGCTCTCTACGAGCAGTACTTC. Its protein product is CASSPSILALYEQYF. The chain recombines TRBV7-6 with TRBJ2-7; TRBD2 might be the D (6 bases). Germline CDR1 reads SGHVS; CDR2 reads FNYEAQ. CDR3 length: 15 residues. V lost 5 bases, J lost 3 bases, and 17 bases lay in between.

Many counts were recorded for this clonotype. The chain's CDR3 is CSARLAYNEQFF. In nucleotides, the CDR3 is TGCAGCGCTAGACTAGCCTACAATGAGCAGTTCTTC. The rearrangement links TRBV29-1 to TRBJ2-1, with D possibly matching TRBD2 (6 bases). The V gene lost 7 bases and the J gene lost 2 bases, with 9 bases spanning the gap. CDR3 length: 12 amino acids. Germline V lookup: CDR1 SQVTM, CDR2 ANQGSEA.

This clonotype was picked up many times. The chain combines TRBV20-1 with TRBJ2-3, with 7 bases fitting TRBD2. Germline lookup yields CDR1 DFQATT and CDR2 SNEGSKA (reference sequence). Losses at the gene ends were 1 base for V and 8 bases for J; bases not matched to a gene: 18. The CDR3 has 17 residues. The CDR3 loop reads CSARAAGGSGMSTTQYF. CDR3 sequence (DNA): TGCAGTGCTAGAGCTGCCGGTGGGAGCGGGATGTCAACTACGCAGTATTTT.

This clonotype was seen repeatedly, ten times or more. V gene TRBV6-5 combines with J gene TRBJ2-3, with 9 bases identical to TRBD2. Trimming at V came to 4 bases and at J to 2 bases, leaving 4 bases not matched to a gene. CDR1 is MNHEY, CDR2 SVGAGI, per germline. This CDR3 has 15 residues. CDR3 region: CASSLVAGDTDTQYF. The CDR3 DNA is TGTGCCAGCAGTTTGGTAGCGGGAGACACAGATACGCAGTATTTT.

This clonotype was observed a few times. The gene calls are TRBV24-1 and TRBJ2-3; TRBD2 agrees at 7 bases. This CDR3 region has 15 residues. V trimming: 1 base; J trimming: 3 bases; junction bases outside the gene matches: 3. Germline V gene sequence: CDR1 KGHDR, CDR2 SFDVKD. The CDR3 is CATSDFGGSTDTQYF. In nucleotides, the CDR3 is TGTGCCACCAGTGATTTTGGCGGGAGTACAGATACGCAGTATTTT.

The CDR3 DNA sequence: TGTGCCACCAGCCGGCTAACCTCGGGCAATGAGCAGTTCTTC. Translation gives CATSRLTSGNEQFF. The chain combines TRBV15 with TRBJ2-1; D remains unclear. Germline CDR1 and CDR2: LNHNV and YYDKDF (reference sequence). Trimming took 5 bases from V and 6 from J, leaving 14 bases between them. This CDR3 is built from 14 residues.

This clonotype was counted ten times or more. This chain links TRBV11-2 with TRBJ2-5, with a weak D call TRBD1 (5 bases). The CDR3 covers 13 residues. Trimming removed 3 bases at V and 5 bases at J, with 10 bases between. The germline CDR1 and CDR2 sequences are SGHAT and FQNNGV. CDR3 sequence (DNA): TGTGCCAGCAGCTTTCAGGGTTTGGAGACCCAGTACTTC. Encoded protein: CASSFQGLETQYF.

At least ten counts were recorded for this clonotype. The V and J genes are TRBV4-3 and TRBJ1-4; no definite D call. The CDR3 runs 17 residues. The V gene's germline CDR1 is LGHNA and CDR2 YSLEER. The V end was cut by 4 bases, the J end by 1 base, with 16 bases between. This CDR3 reads CASSPSTTFVTNEKLFF. The CDR3 nucleotides are TGCGCCAGCAGCCCATCGACCACGTTCGTAACTAATGAAAAACTGTTTTTT.

This clonotype was picked up many times. The chain employs TRBV4-3 and TRBJ2-6; tentative D call: TRBD1 (6 bases). CDR1 and CDR2 (germline): LGHNA, YSLEER. The CDR3 has 18 amino acids. The ends were cut back, 0 bases at V and 2 bases at J, with 14 bases in the middle. The CDR3 nucleotides are TGCGCCAGCAGCCAAGATGAATTGAGGGGGACTGGGGCCAACGTCCTGACTTTC. Translation: CASSQDELRGTGANVLTF.

V and J are TRBV20-1 and TRBJ2-1; 9 nucleotides match TRBD2. This CDR3 comprises 16 residues. In germline, CDR1 is DFQATT, CDR2 SNEGSKA (reference sequence). After removal of 3 bases from V and 0 bases from J, the junction contained 6 bases not matched to a gene. The CDR3 region has the DNA TGCAGTGCTAGGGGGTTTAGCGGGAGCTCCTACAATGAGCAGTTCTTC. Protein product: CSARGFSGSSYNEQFF.

This chain connects TRBV12-3 or TRBV12-4 to TRBJ2-5; TRBD2 matches at 11 bases. The CDR3 has 15 residues. The V and J ends lost 2 bases and 3 bases, in that order; junction bases with no gene match: 2. As DNA, the CDR3 is TGTGCCAGCAGTTTATGGGGACTAGCGGAAGAGACCCAGTACTTC. This sequence encodes CASSLWGLAEETQYF.

This clonotype was seen a few times. V is TRBV11-2 and J is TRBJ2-5; perhaps D is TRBD1 or TRBD2 (5 bases each). The CDR3 sequence is 18 residues long. With 5 bases removed from V and 3 bases from J, the gap between germline ends came to 25 bases. Per germline, CDR1 SGHAT and CDR2 FQNNGV. In nucleotides, the CDR3 is TGTGCCAGCAGCCCCCGTCGAGGGACCGGGATCTTGAAAGAGACCCAGTACTTC. This encodes CASSPRRGTGILKETQYF.

The chain links TRBV27 to TRBJ2-1; D is unclear. From germline, CDR1 is MNHEY and CDR2 SMNVEV (reference sequence). The ends were cut back, 2 bases at V and 7 bases at J, with 9 bases in the middle. This CDR3 comprises 13 residues. CDR3 coding DNA: TGTGCCAGCAGTTTAGGGATTCGGAATGAGCAGTTCTTC. This encodes CASSLGIRNEQFF.

This clonotype was counted ten times or more. The chain couples TRBV12-3 or TRBV12-4 to TRBJ2-5; D may match TRBD1 or TRBD2 (5 bases each). V was cut by 5 bases and J by 4 bases, with 20 bases left in between. There are 16 residues in the CDR3. The CDR3 loop reads CASSPQPDWGRETQYF. DNA for the CDR3: TGTGCCAGCAGTCCTCAACCGGACTGGGGCCGAGAGACCCAGTACTTC.

This clonotype was observed a few times. J is TRBJ1-4 and V is TRBV6-2 or TRBV6-3; 7 positions agree with TRBD1. This CDR3 contains 11 residues. The trim removed 8 bases at V and 13 bases at J, leaving 7 bases unmatched. CDR1 is MNHEY, CDR2 SVGEGT, per germline. This CDR3 reads CASGRPGGLFF. For the CDR3, the DNA is TGTGCCAGCGGTAGACCAGGGGGACTGTTTTTT.

V and J are TRBV28 and TRBJ1-2; 7 positions agree with TRBD1. Germline lookup yields CDR1 MDHEN and CDR2 SYDVKM. This CDR3 spans 15 amino acids. The V gene end was trimmed by 3 bases and the J gene end by 3 bases; junction bases not matched to a gene: 7. Here the CDR3 reads CASSFLGTAYYGYTF. The DNA for the CDR3 is TGTGCCAGCAGTTTCCTAGGGACAGCCTACTATGGCTACACCTTC.

The rearrangement joins TRBV6-2 or TRBV6-3 to TRBJ2-1; D not certain. Trimming removed 8 bases from V and 3 bases from J, with 23 bases in between. Germline CDR1 is MNHEY and CDR2 is SVGEGT. CDR3 length: 17 residues. CDR3 loop: CASRLKLTIQIYNEQFF. The CDR3 DNA reads as TGTGCCAGCCGCCTAAAACTGACCATCCAGATCTACAATGAGCAGTTCTTC.

The J gene is TRBJ1-2, the V gene TRBV4-2; 8 nucleotides match TRBD1. The CDR3 runs 14 residues. Germline values: CDR1 LGHNA, CDR2 YNFKEQ. J was trimmed by 8 bases and V by 3 bases; bases with no gene match: 8. The CDR3 protein is CASSHATGAGGYTF. CDR3 sequence (DNA): TGTGCCAGCAGCCATGCGACAGGGGCGGGGGGCTACACCTTC.

This clonotype was recorded many times. The V and J genes are TRBV9 and TRBJ2-1; 9 bases align to TRBD2. Germline CDR1 and CDR2: SGDLS and YYNGEE. The length of the CDR3 is 17 residues. The V gene end was trimmed by 4 bases and the J gene end by 8 bases; junction bases not matched to a gene: 16. The CDR3 nucleotides are TGTGCCAGCAGCCCTACCCCGACTAGCGGTTTTATGGATGAGCAGTTCTTC. Amino acid sequence: CASSPTPTSGFMDEQFF.

This clonotype has just a few counts. The chain combines TRBV12-3 or TRBV12-4 with TRBJ2-4; D is possibly TRBD2 (5 bases). The V end lost 7 bases, the J end lost 0 bases, and 13 bases lay between the germline ends. The CDR3 totals 15 residues. The CDR3 nucleotides are TGTGCCAGCACCGCCCCCGGGGTAGCCAAAAACATTCAGTACTTC. This codes for CASTAPGVAKNIQYF.

V is TRBV29-1 and J is TRBJ2-1; a weak D match, TRBD2 (5 bases). V lost 0 bases to trimming and J lost 9 bases, with 12 bases between them. Germline V gene data show CDR1 as SQVTM and CDR2 as ANQGSEA. The CDR3 is made up of 13 amino acids. Here the CDR3 DNA reads TGCAGCGTTGAAGAGGAGGCGGCGGGTGAGCAGTTCTTC. This translates into CSVEEEAAGEQFF.